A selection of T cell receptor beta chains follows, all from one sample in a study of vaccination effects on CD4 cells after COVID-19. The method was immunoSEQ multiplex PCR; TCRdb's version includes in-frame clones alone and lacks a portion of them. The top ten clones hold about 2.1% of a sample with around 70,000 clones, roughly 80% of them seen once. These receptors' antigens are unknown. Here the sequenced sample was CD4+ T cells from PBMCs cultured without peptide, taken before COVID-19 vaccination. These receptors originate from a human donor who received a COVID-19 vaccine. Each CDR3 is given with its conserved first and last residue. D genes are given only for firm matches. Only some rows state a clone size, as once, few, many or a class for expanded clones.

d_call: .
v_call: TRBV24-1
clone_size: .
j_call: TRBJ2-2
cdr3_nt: TGTGCCACCAGTGATAGGGTCAACGGGGAGCTGTTTTTT
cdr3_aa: CATSDRVNGELFF

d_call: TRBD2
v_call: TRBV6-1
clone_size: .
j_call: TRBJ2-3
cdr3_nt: TGTGCCAGCAGTGAGCCTAGCGGTCTCACAGATACGCAGTATTTT
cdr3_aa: CASSEPSGLTDTQYF

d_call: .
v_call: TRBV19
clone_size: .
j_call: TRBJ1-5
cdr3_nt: TGTGCCAGTAGACCAGACAGCTATCAGCCCCAGCATTTT
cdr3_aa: CASRPDSYQPQHF

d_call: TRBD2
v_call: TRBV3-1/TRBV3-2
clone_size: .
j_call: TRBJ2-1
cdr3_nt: TGTGCCAGCAGCCAAGCGTGGCTAGCGGGAGACAATGAGCAGTTCTTC
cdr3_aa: CASSQAWLAGDNEQFF

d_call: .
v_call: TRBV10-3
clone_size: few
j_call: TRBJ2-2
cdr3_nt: TGTGCCATCAGCCGCGGGACAGCGAACACCGGGGAGCTGTTTTTT
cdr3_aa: CAISRGTANTGELFF

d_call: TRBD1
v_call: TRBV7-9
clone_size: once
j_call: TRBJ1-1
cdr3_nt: TGTGCCAGCAGCTTAGCTTGGACAGGAGGAACTGAAGCTTTCTTT
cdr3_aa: CASSLAWTGGTEAFF

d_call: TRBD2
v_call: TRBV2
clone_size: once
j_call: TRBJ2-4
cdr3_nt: TGTGCCAGCAGTGGCGCGGGGGGAAACATTCAGTACTTC
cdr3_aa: CASSGAGGNIQYF

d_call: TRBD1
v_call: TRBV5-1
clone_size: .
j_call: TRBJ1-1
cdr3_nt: TGCGCCAGCAGTTATATACAGGGGAAGGGCACTGAAGCTTTCTTT
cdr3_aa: CASSYIQGKGTEAFF

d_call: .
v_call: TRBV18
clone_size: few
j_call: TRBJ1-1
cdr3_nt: TGTGCCAGCTCATCTCCCGTGGGCGAAGCTTTCTTT
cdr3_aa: CASSSPVGEAFF

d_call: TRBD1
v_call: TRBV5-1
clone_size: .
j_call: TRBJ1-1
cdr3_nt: TGCGCCAGCAGCTTTAAAGGGGACAGGGATTCTGAAGCTTTCTTT
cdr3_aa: CASSFKGDRDSEAFF

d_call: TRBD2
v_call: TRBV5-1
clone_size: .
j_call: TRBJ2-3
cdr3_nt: TGCGCCAGCAGCCCTCCCAAACTAGCGGGCAGCACAGATACGCAGTATTTT
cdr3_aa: CASSPPKLAGSTDTQYF

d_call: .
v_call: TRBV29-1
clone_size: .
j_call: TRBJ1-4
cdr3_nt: TGCAGCGTACCCCTTGGGGGGGGCAATGAAAAACTGTTTTTT
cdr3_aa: CSVPLGGGNEKLFF

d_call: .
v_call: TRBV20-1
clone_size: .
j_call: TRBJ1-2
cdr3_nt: TGCAGTGCTAGAGGATTTGCCGGTTACACCTTC
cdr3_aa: CSARGFAGYTF

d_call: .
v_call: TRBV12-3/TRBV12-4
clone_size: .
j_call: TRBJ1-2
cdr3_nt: TGTGCCAGCAGTTCTTCAGGGACCTATGGCTACACCTTC
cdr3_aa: CASSSSGTYGYTF

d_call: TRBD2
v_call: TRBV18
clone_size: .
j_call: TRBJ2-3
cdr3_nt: TGTGCCAGCTCACCATATGGGGGGGACCGCACAGATACGCAGTATTTT
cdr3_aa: CASSPYGGDRTDTQYF

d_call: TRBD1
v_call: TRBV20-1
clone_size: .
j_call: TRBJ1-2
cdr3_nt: TGCAGTGCTAGTTCAGGGGGCGGTAACTATGGCTACACCTTC
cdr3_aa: CSASSGGGNYGYTF

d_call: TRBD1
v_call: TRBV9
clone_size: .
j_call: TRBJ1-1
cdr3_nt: TGTGCCAGCAGCGCAACTACAGGGGGCGGGAACACTGAAGCTTTCTTT
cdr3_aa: CASSATTGGGNTEAFF

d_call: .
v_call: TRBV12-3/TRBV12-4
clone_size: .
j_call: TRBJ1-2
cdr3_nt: TGTGCCAGCAGTTTGTCACAGGGCTATGGCTACACCTTC
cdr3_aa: CASSLSQGYGYTF

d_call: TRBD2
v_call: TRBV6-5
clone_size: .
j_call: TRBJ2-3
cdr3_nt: TGTGCCGGTAGTCGACTAGCGGGGAACACAGATACGCAGTATTTT
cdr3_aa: CAGSRLAGNTDTQYF

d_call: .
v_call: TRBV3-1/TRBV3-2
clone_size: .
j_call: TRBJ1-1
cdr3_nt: TGTGCCAGCAGCCAAAGCGCCAACACTGAAGCTTTCTTT
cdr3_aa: CASSQSANTEAFF

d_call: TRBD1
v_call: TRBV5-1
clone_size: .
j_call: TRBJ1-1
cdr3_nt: TGCGCCAGCAGCCCAAGGACAGGGGCCGGGACTGAAGCTTTCTTT
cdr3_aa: CASSPRTGAGTEAFF

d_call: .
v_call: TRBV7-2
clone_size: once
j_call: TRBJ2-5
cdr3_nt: TGTGCCAGCAGCTTACGCTCCCTACCGGAGACCCAGTACTTC
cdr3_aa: CASSLRSLPETQYF

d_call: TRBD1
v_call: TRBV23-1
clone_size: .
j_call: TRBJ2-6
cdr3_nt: TGCGCCAGCAGTCAACCGGGACAGGGGAAACTCGACTCTGGGGCCAACGTCCTGACTTTC
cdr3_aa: CASSQPGQGKLDSGANVLTF

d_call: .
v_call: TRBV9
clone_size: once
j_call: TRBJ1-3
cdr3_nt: TGTGCCAGCAGCGTAGCCGGAAGAGAGGGGGCTGGAAACACCATATATTTT
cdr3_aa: CASSVAGREGAGNTIYF

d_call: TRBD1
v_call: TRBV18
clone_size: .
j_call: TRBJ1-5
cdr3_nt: TGTGCCAGCTCAGAAGGACAGGGGGGCAATCAGCCCCAGCATTTT
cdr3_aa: CASSEGQGGNQPQHF

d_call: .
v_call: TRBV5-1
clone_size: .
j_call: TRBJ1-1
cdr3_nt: TGCGCCAGCAGCCACCTCGGAGGGAACACTGAAGCTTTCTTT
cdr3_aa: CASSHLGGNTEAFF

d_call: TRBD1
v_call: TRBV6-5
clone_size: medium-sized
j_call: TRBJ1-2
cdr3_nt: TGTGCCAGCAGTATCGGGGACAGCTATGGCTACACCTTC
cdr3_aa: CASSIGDSYGYTF

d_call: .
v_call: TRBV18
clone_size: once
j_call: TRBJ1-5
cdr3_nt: TGTGCCAGCTCTAAAGGACAGAACCTCGCGGGCAATCAGCCCCAGCATTTT
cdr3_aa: CASSKGQNLAGNQPQHF

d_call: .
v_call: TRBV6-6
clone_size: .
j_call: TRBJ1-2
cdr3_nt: TGTGCCAGCAGTTACTCGTCCGAAACTGGCTACACCTTC
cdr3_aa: CASSYSSETGYTF

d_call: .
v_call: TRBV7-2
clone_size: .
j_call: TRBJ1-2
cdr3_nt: TGTGCCAGCAGCTTAGTGCAGGCCCTCTATGGCTACACCTTC
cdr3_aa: CASSLVQALYGYTF

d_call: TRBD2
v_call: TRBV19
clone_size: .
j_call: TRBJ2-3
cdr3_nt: TGTGCCAGTACTACTAGCGGAAACACAGATACGCAGTATTTT
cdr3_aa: CASTTSGNTDTQYF

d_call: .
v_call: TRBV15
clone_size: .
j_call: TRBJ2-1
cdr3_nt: TGTGCCACCAGGGGCCTAGGGGCAGAGTACAATGAGCAGTTCTTC
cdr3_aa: CATRGLGAEYNEQFF

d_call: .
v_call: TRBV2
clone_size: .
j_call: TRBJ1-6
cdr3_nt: TGTGCCAGCCTAGAGGGCGTGAATTCACCCCTCCACTTT
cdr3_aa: CASLEGVNSPLHF

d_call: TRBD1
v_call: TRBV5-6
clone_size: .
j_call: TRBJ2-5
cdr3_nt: TGTGCCAGCAGCCCGGGACAGACGTACCAAGAGACCCAGTACTTC
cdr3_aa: CASSPGQTYQETQYF

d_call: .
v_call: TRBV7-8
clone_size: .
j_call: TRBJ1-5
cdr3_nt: TGTGCCAGCAGCCTCACAACAGGGTCGGAAAATCAGCCCCAGCATTTT
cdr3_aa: CASSLTTGSENQPQHF

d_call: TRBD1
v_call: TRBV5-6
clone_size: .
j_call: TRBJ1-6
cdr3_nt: TGTGCCAGTAACACCCACGGAGGGGGCCTGACCTATAATTCACCCCTCCACTTT
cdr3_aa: CASNTHGGGLTYNSPLHF

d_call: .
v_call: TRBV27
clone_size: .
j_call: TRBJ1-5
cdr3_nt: TGTGCCAGCAGTTCCTACGGCCCGACGCCCCAGCATTTT
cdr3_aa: CASSSYGPTPQHF

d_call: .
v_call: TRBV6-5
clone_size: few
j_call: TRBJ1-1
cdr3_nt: TGTGCCAGCAGTTACGAAGGGAACACTGAAGCTTTCTTT
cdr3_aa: CASSYEGNTEAFF

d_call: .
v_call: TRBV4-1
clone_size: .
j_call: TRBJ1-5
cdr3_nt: TGCGCCAGCAGCCCGAGGGGAATAAATAGCAATCAGCCCCAGCATTTT
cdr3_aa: CASSPRGINSNQPQHF

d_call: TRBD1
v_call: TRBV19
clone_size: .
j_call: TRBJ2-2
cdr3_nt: TGTGCCAGTAGTCGAGCCCTCCAGGGGGCCGGCGGGGAGCTGTTTTTT
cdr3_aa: CASSRALQGAGGELFF

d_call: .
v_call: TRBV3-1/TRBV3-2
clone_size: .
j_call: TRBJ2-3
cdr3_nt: TGTGCCAGCAGCCAAGAGGGAGATACGCAGTATTTT
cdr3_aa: CASSQEGDTQYF

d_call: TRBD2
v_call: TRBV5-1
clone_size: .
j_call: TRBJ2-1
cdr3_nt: TGCGCCAGCAGCTTGGGACTAGCCTCCTACAATGAGCAGTTCTTC
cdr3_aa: CASSLGLASYNEQFF

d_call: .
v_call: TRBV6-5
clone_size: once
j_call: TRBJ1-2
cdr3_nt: TGTGCCAGCAGTTACTCTCCCGGGACAAACTATGGCTACACCTTC
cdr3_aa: CASSYSPGTNYGYTF

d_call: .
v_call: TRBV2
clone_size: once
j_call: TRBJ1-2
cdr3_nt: TGTGCCAGCAGTGCTGGGAACTATGGCTACACCTTC
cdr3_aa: CASSAGNYGYTF

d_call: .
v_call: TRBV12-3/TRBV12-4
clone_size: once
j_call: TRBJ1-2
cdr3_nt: TGTGCCAGCAGGATATCTAACTATGGCTACACCTTC
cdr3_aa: CASRISNYGYTF

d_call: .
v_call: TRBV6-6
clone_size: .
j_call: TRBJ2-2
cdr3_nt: TGTGCCAGCAGCCGAAGGACCACCGGGGAGCTGTTTTTT
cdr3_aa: CASSRRTTGELFF

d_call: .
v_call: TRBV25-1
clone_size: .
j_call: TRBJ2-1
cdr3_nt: TGTGCCAGCAGTGACAGGGGAGGTGTGAATGAGCAGTTCTTC
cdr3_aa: CASSDRGGVNEQFF

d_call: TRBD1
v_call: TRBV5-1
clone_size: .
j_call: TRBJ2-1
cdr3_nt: TGCGCCAGCAGCAGGGGAGGGACAGGGATCAATGAGCAGTTCTTC
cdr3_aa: CASSRGGTGINEQFF

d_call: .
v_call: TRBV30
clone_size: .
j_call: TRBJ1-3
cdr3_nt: TGTGCCTGGAGCCCCCGGGTGTTCTCTGGAAACACCATATATTTT
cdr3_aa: CAWSPRVFSGNTIYF

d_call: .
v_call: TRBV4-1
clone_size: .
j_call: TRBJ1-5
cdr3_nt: TGCGCCAGCAGCCAAGACCAGGGAGGGTATAGCAATCAGCCCCAGCATTTT
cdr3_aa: CASSQDQGGYSNQPQHF

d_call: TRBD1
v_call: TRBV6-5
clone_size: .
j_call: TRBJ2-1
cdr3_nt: TGTGCCAGCAGTTACGCTCGGGACAGGGCCTCCAATGAGCAGTTCTTC
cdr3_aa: CASSYARDRASNEQFF

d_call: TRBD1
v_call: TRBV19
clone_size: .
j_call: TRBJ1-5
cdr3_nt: TGTGCCAGTAGTAATAGACCCGGGACAGAAAATCAGCCCCAGCATTTT
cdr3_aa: CASSNRPGTENQPQHF

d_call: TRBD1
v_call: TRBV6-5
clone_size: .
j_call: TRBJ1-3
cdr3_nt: TGTGCCACCACGGACAGGGGCTCCGGAAACACCATATATTTT
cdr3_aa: CATTDRGSGNTIYF

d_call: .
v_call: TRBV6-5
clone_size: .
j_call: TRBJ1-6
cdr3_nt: TGTGCCAGCAGTTACAGTCGCAGTTCCCCGTCACCCCTCCACTTT
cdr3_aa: CASSYSRSSPSPLHF